The 25 T cell receptor beta chains below were found in one sample sequenced in a study of Graves' ophthalmopathy and Graves' hyperthyroidism. Using RNA transcripts, the TCR beta CDR3 regions were amplified. HTBI primers served in a first-round RT-PCR, which a second-round multiplex PCR followed. TCRdb ran MiXCR on the multiplex PCR reads and lists one entry per CDR3 protein. Seen here are approximately 500,000 distinct CDR3 sequences, 14% observed once, and the top ten hold 9.5% to 10%. The material sequenced was blood. The receptors here all came from a woman between 25 and 40 years old with Graves' ophthalmopathy.

In its sample, this clonotype was seen many times. One end of the junction fails to match germline, which may point to a read error. The chain joins TRBV20-1 to TRBJ1-1, with TRBD1 as a possible D gene (5 bases). The CDR3 is 11 amino acids. Germline CDR1 DFQATT, CDR2 SNEGSKA (reference sequence). The CDR3 region is CSARDRGTDAF. CDR3 DNA sequence: TGCAGTGCTAGAGATAGAGGGACCGATGCCTTT.

This clonotype occurred many times. The chain couples TRBV6-4 to TRBJ2-2; perhaps TRBD1 as D (5 bases). Per the germline V gene, CDR1 is MRHNA and CDR2 is SNTAGT. CDR3 length: 13 amino acids. V was trimmed by 6 bases and J by 3 bases, leaving 8 bases between them. CDR3 residues: CASSDSYTGELFF. In DNA form, the CDR3 reads TGTGCCAGCAGCGACAGTTACACCGGGGAGCTGTTTTTT.

The chain uses TRBV27 and TRBJ2-7, with 10 bases matching TRBD2. After removal of 5 bases from V and 2 bases from J, the junction contained 12 bases not matched to a gene. Germline CDR1 MNHEY, CDR2 SMNVEV (reference sequence). The CDR3 totals 17 residues. Written as DNA, the CDR3 is TGTGCCAGCAGTGATACTCCCCTAGCGGGGGCCCCCTACGAGCAGTACTTC. This gives the protein CASSDTPLAGAPYEQYF.

This clonotype was detected ten times or more. This chain connects TRBV6-1 to TRBJ1-2, with D perhaps TRBD1 (6 bases). V lost 0 bases and J lost 4, with 12 bases in between. Germline CDR1 is MNHNS and CDR2 is SASEGT. The CDR3 runs 15 residues. DNA for the CDR3: TGTGCCAGCAGTGAAGCGGAGGGAGGGGGCTATGGCTACACCTTC. Encoded protein: CASSEAEGGGYGYTF.

As to this clonotype: A read error is likely, as this CDR3 ends without the conserved phenylalanine or tryptophan. The DNA is left out, because the CDR3 cannot be placed on it with certainty; the CDR3 is given as TCRdb lists it. This chain uses TRBV12-3 or TRBV12-4 with TRBJ2-2; the listed D gene, TRBD2, was not tested against the DNA. The CDR3 has 14 residues if both end residues are counted. The CDR3 reads CASSFGGIPGELWL.

This clonotype was detected ten times or more. This chain joins TRBV19 and TRBJ2-2, with D possibly TRBD2 on 5 matching bases. Germline CDR1 reads LNHDA; CDR2 reads SQIVND (reference sequence). The V end lost 8 bases, the J end lost 0 bases, and 16 bases lay between the germline ends. The CDR3 consists of 16 residues. CDR3 coding DNA: TGTGCCAGTCGTAGATATGCGGGCTCGAACACCGGGGAGCTGTTTTTT. It yields the protein CASRRYAGSNTGELFF.

In its sample, this clonotype was seen a few times. The V call is TRBV19, the J call TRBJ1-5; D is ambiguous. CDR3 length: 10 amino acids. Trimming took off 8 bases at V and 9 bases at J, with 8 bases between the two ends. From germline, CDR1 is LNHDA and CDR2 SQIVND (reference sequence). The chain's CDR3 is CASGKGPQHF. The CDR3 DNA reads TGTGCCAGTGGGAAGGGGCCCCAGCATTTT.

This clonotype was found many times. The rearrangement joins TRBV13 to TRBJ1-1; D not resolved. Germline CDR1 and CDR2: PRHDT and FYEKMQ (reference sequence). Deletions cut 6 bases from V and 4 bases from J, with 12 bases between. This CDR3 region has 13 residues. Written as DNA, the CDR3 is TGTGCCAGCAGGTATGACGCTTTCACTGAAGCTTTCTTT. Translating gives CASRYDAFTEAFF.

This clonotype came up many times. The chain employs TRBV29-1 and TRBJ2-7; D is tentatively TRBD1 or TRBD2 (5 bases each). The V gene lost 8 bases and the J gene lost 9 bases, with 20 bases spanning the gap. The CDR3 runs to 12 residues. Germline CDR1 reads SQVTM; CDR2 reads ANQGSEA. CDR3 nucleotides: TGCAGCATTACCGTCAGGTCCGGGGCGCAGTACTTC. It codes for CSITVRSGAQYF.

This clonotype occurred many times. The chain joins TRBV6-5 to TRBJ1-3; D gene unclear. The CDR3 runs 15 residues. V lost 5 bases to trimming and J lost 2 bases, with 13 bases between them. The germline V gene has CDR1 MNHEY and CDR2 SVGAGI. The CDR3 coding sequence is TGTGCCAGCAGTAACGGACGGGCCGCTGGAAACACCATATATTTT. Translated: CASSNGRAAGNTIYF.

This clonotype was observed a few times. The rearrangement uses TRBV6-1 and TRBJ2-7; D is perhaps TRBD1 (5 bases). In germline, CDR1 is MNHNS, CDR2 SASEGT. V was clipped by 7 bases and J by 0 bases, with 22 bases between them. CDR3 size: 17 residues. In DNA form, the CDR3 reads TGTGCCAGCATCCCTCGGGCCCAGGGTCCGAGCTCCTACGAGCAGTACTTC. This codes for CASIPRAQGPSSYEQYF.

This clonotype appeared a few times. The chain is built from TRBV7-9 and TRBJ1-6, with 8 bases matching TRBD1. CDR1 is SEHNR and CDR2 is FQNEAQ in the germline V gene (reference sequence). Germline trimming cut 5 bases from V and 2 bases from J; bases unmatched to any gene: 8. The CDR3 is 17 amino acids. CDR3 region: CASSHTTGAAYNSPLHF. CDR3 coding DNA: TGTGCCAGCAGCCATACGACAGGGGCCGCCTATAATTCACCCCTCCACTTT. Drawing the rest from reference TRBV7-9 and TRBJ1-6, the complete variable domain is DTGVSQNPRHKITKRGQNVTFRCDPISEHNRLYWYRQTLGQGPEFLTYFQNEAQLEKSRLLSDRFSAERPKGSFSTLEIQRTEQGDSAMYLCASSHTTGAAYNSPLHFGNGTRLTVT.

This clonotype was seen many times. V and J are TRBV28 and TRBJ1-3; possible D gene TRBD1, 5 bases. Trimming removed 9 bases at V and 8 bases at J, with 26 bases between. The CDR3 has 16 residues. CDR1 is MDHEN and CDR2 is SYDVKM in the germline V gene. CDR3 residues: CASTNTGAPDGDTIYF. For the CDR3, the DNA is TGTGCCAGTACAAATACCGGGGCCCCGGACGGTGACACCATATATTTT.

This clonotype was seen many times. The chain is built from TRBV5-1 and TRBJ1-2; no clear D. This CDR3 has 12 residues. CDR1 is SGHRS, CDR2 YFSETQ, per germline. Deletions cut 4 bases from V and 9 bases from J, with 13 bases between. The CDR3 is CASSPDRGSYTF. CDR3 nucleotide sequence: TGCGCCAGCAGCCCGGACCGAGGAAGCTACACCTTC.

This clonotype was picked up many times. The CDR3 loop reads CASSEPGSGQPQHF. The CDR3 DNA is TGTGCCAGCAGTGAACCAGGGAGCGGTCAGCCCCAGCATTTT. The chain combines TRBV25-1 with TRBJ1-5, with TRBD1 as a possible D gene (5 bases). Trimming removed 2 bases from V and 6 bases from J, with 11 bases in between. This CDR3 contains 14 residues. CDR1 is MGHDK, CDR2 SYGVNS, per germline.

In this sample, this clonotype turned up a few times. The CDR3 region is CASSFSPAGLVGELFF. CDR3 coding DNA: TGTGCCAGCAGCTTCTCTCCAGCGGGACTTGTCGGGGAGCTGTTTTTT. The rearrangement uses TRBV7-3 and TRBJ2-2; the match to TRBD2 covers 7 bases. J gave up 7 bases and V 3 bases, and 11 bases lay outside the gene matches. Germline V gene data show CDR1 as SGHTA and CDR2 as FQGTGA. The CDR3 has 16 residues.

This clonotype was recorded at least ten times. Here the CDR3 reads CASSLAPGQGQPQHF. The CDR3 region has the DNA TGTGCCAGCAGTTTAGCACCGGGACAAGGGCAGCCCCAGCATTTT. J is TRBJ1-5 and V is TRBV12-3 or TRBV12-4; a possible D gene is TRBD1 (6 bases). The V end was cut by 0 bases, the J end by 7 bases, with 13 bases between. There are 15 residues in the CDR3.

This clonotype was detected many times. V and J are TRBV6-2 or TRBV6-3 and TRBJ1-2, with 10 positions matching TRBD1. Germline V gene lookup returns CDR1 MNHEY and CDR2 SVGEGT. The CDR3 length is 15 residues. J gave up 6 bases and V 6 bases, and 10 bases lay outside the gene matches. CDR3 nucleotides: TGTGCCAGCAGCTACATAAGGACAGGGGGAGATGGCTACACCTTC. It specifies CASSYIRTGGDGYTF.

This clonotype occurred many times. The chain combines TRBV7-2 with TRBJ1-2; TRBD1 matches 8 bases. With 5 bases clipped from V and 8 bases from J, the junction kept 10 bases outside the gene matches. CDR1 and CDR2 (germline): SGHTA, FQGNSA. This CDR3 contains 14 residues. The CDR3 coding sequence is TGTGCCAGCAGCCCACTCGGACAGGGAGGGGGCTACACCTTC. Translation: CASSPLGQGGGYTF.

This clonotype was counted many times. The J gene is TRBJ2-7, the V gene TRBV19, with TRBD1 as a possible D gene (5 bases). CDR1 LNHDA and CDR2 SQIVND come from the germline V gene (reference sequence). The germline V and J ends were trimmed by 3 bases and 0 bases, with 12 bases remaining between them. The CDR3 runs to 15 residues. CDR3 nucleotides: TGTGCCAGTAGTATGAAACAGGTCCACTCCTACGAGCAGTACTTC. This gives the protein CASSMKQVHSYEQYF.

This clonotype was detected only a few times. This chain connects TRBV9 to TRBJ2-7, with TRBD2 matching 7 bases. Germline CDR1 reads SGDLS; CDR2 reads YYNGEE. The CDR3 sequence is 16 residues long. V trimming: 0 bases; J trimming: 5 bases; junction bases outside the gene matches: 11. The CDR3 coding sequence is TGTGCCAGCAGCGTAGGGACGACGGGGGGTTTGAACGAGCAGTACTTC. Translating gives CASSVGTTGGLNEQYF.

This clonotype has more than one count but fewer than ten. The V call is TRBV30, the J call TRBJ2-5; tentatively, D is TRBD1 or TRBD2 (5 bases each). The germline gives CDR1 GTSNPN, CDR2 SVGIG (reference sequence). The CDR3 totals 14 residues. The V and J ends lost 2 bases and 5 bases respectively, with 15 bases between them. The CDR3 DNA reads as TGTGCCTGGAGTAAGAGGGGAGTGGGGGAGACCCAGTACTTC. Its translation is CAWSKRGVGETQYF.

This clonotype has ten or more counts. The chain links TRBV5-1 to TRBJ2-6, with 7 bases matching TRBD2. Trimming cost V 2 bases and J 0 bases; bases outside gene matches: 11. The germline gives CDR1 SGHRS, CDR2 YFSETQ. There are 19 residues in the CDR3. The CDR3 DNA follows: TGCGCCAGCAGCTTTATGGCTAGCGGTGCGCTCTCTGGGGCCAACGTCCTGACTTTC. It specifies CASSFMASGALSGANVLTF.

Many counts were recorded for this clonotype. The chain combines TRBV12-3 or TRBV12-4 with TRBJ1-1; the match to TRBD1 covers 12 bases. The CDR3 loop spans 18 amino acids. J was trimmed by 3 bases and V by 1 base; bases with no gene match: 9. The CDR3 nucleotides are TGTGCCAGCAGTTTAGGGGACAGGGGGCTCTTTGTGGACACTGAAGCTTTCTTT. Translating it yields CASSLGDRGLFVDTEAFF.

The sample holds many counts of this clonotype. The J gene is TRBJ2-2, the V gene TRBV9; 14 positions match TRBD2. The length of the CDR3 is 19 residues. Germline loops: CDR1 SGDLS, CDR2 YYNGEE. Trimming at V came to 1 base and at J to 0 bases, leaving 5 bases not matched to a gene. Written as DNA, the CDR3 is TGTGCCAGCAGCGTAAGAGGGACTAGCGGGGGTACGAACACCGGGGAGCTGTTTTTT. Translation: CASSVRGTSGGTNTGELFF.